The present TCR beta chain was sequenced within a study of T cell responses to AZD1222 COVID-19 vaccine. Sequenced by immunoSEQ multiplex PCR; TCRdb stores in-frame clones only, minus some. The data contain 95,000 to 150,000 clones, just over 90% of them singletons. Of note for this clone: What it binds is not known.

Study-level results: Mostly white British, mostly female donors; authors suggested clonal diversity may be underestimated.

CDR3 length: 16 residues. V shed 3 bases, J shed 4 bases, and the junction held 6 bases outside the gene matches. The germline V gene encodes CDR1 LNHDA and CDR2 SQIVND (reference sequence). This chain joins TRBV19 and TRBJ2-1; 10 bases agree with TRBD2. The sample consisted of peripheral blood, taken 28 days after the second AZD1222 dose. The origin of this receptor is an adult who received the AZD1222 COVID-19 vaccine. The CDR3 loop reads CASSMAGLARYNEQFF. In nucleotides, the CDR3 is TGTGCCAGTAGTATGGCGGGACTAGCGAGATACAATGAGCAGTTCTTC.